Presented here are 14 T cell receptor beta chains from one specimen sequenced in a study of cytomegalovirus exposure and HLA in healthy donors. It was with 60 Vbeta and 13 Jbeta primers that the PCR ran. The protocol was immunoSEQ multiplex PCR, while the TCRdb copy is restricted to in-frame clones and leaves out a portion. The data hold more than 150,000 clones, with around 81% observed a single time. Material: PBMCs. These receptor sequences come from a young woman in good health and CMV-seronegative.

The rearrangement joins TRBV14 to TRBJ2-5, with D perhaps TRBD2 (6 bases). The germline CDR1 and CDR2 sequences are SGHDN and FVKESK. The CDR3 consists of 14 residues. Trimming took off 4 bases at V and 5 bases at J, with 14 bases between the two ends. The DNA of the CDR3 is TGTGCCAGCAGCCCTAGCGTGATGGGGGAGACCCAGTACTTC. It translates to CASSPSVMGETQYF.

This clone was counted a single time. This chain links TRBV4-3 with TRBJ2-7, with D possibly matching TRBD2 (6 bases). The CDR3 spans 15 residues. Between the trimmed V and J ends, which lost 0 bases and 3 bases, there was a span of 12 bases. The germline V gene encodes CDR1 LGHNA and CDR2 YSLEER. CDR3 residues: CASSQDHWRGYEQYF. The CDR3 DNA reads as TGCGCCAGCAGCCAAGATCATTGGCGGGGCTACGAGCAGTACTTC.

This clone has more than one count but fewer than ten. This CDR3 is CASSRVGGVVQQYF. In nucleotides, the CDR3 is TGTGCCAGCAGTCGGGTGGGGGGGGTCGTACAGCAGTACTTC. V is TRBV6-4 and J is TRBJ2-7; TRBD2 matches 7 bases. The V gene end was trimmed by 5 bases and the J gene end by 8 bases; junction bases not matched to a gene: 12. CDR3 length: 14 residues. Germline values: CDR1 MRHNA, CDR2 SNTAGT.

The rearrangement links TRBV9 to TRBJ2-7; 7 bases map to TRBD2. The germline V gene encodes CDR1 SGDLS and CDR2 YYNGEE. The CDR3 runs to 13 residues. Trimming at V came to 0 bases and at J to 7 bases, leaving 4 bases not matched to a gene. CDR3 in DNA: TGTGCCAGCAGCGTAGGGTCCGGGAGGGAGCAGTACTTC. This gives the protein CASSVGSGREQYF.

The chain uses TRBV5-1 and TRBJ2-1, with D possibly TRBD2 on 7 matching bases. V was shortened by 6 bases and J by 7 bases, with 20 bases between the two germline ends. Germline V lookup: CDR1 SGHRS, CDR2 YFSETQ. The CDR3 sequence is 15 residues long. Here the CDR3 reads CASTLGGGRGNEQFF. In DNA form, the CDR3 reads TGCGCCAGCACCTTAGGGGGGGGCCGGGGGAATGAGCAGTTCTTC. The whole variable domain, remainder taken from reference TRBV5-1 and TRBJ2-1, is KAGVTQTPRYLIKTRGQQVTLSCSPISGHRSVSWYQQTPGQGLQFLFEYFSETQRNKGNFPGRFSGRQFSNSRSEMNVSTLELGDSALYLCASTLGGGRGNEQFFGPGTRLTVL.

The chain has TRBV7-9 and TRBJ2-3, with TRBD2 as a possible D gene (5 bases). V dropped 5 bases and J dropped 2 bases, with 17 bases sitting between them. This CDR3 is built from 16 residues. From germline, CDR1 is SEHNR and CDR2 FQNEAQ (reference sequence). The CDR3 DNA follows: TGTGCCAGCAGCGTCGGACTCCAATCATTCACAGATACGCAGTATTTT. Translating gives CASSVGLQSFTDTQYF.

Concerning this clone: One junction end disagrees with the germline gene, perhaps due to a read error. The genes are TRBV7-9 and TRBJ1-5; possible D gene TRBD1, 5 bases. The CDR3 runs to 13 residues. CDR1 and CDR2 from the germline V gene are SEHNR and FQNEAQ (reference sequence). CDR3 coding DNA: TGTTCCAGCAGCCAGCAGGGAAATCAGCCCCAGCATTTT. This sequence encodes CSSSQQGNQPQHF.

The genes are TRBV28 and TRBJ2-2; 7 positions agree with TRBD1. This CDR3 is built from 15 residues. Germline values: CDR1 MDHEN, CDR2 SYDVKM. The trim removed 5 bases at V and 4 bases at J, leaving 7 bases unmatched. The CDR3 here is CASSLPQGFTGELFF. The CDR3 bases are TGTGCCAGCAGTCTTCCACAGGGGTTCACCGGGGAGCTGTTTTTT.

The chain couples TRBV15 to TRBJ2-7; 9 bases map to TRBD1. With V trimmed by 5 bases and J by 5 bases, 7 bases remained unmatched. Germline lookup yields CDR1 LNHNV and CDR2 YYDKDF (reference sequence). The CDR3 sequence is 14 residues long. The CDR3 here is CATSGGQGINEQYF. CDR3 DNA: TGTGCCACCAGCGGGGGACAGGGAATCAACGAGCAGTACTTC. The full variable domain, rest sourced from reference TRBV15 and TRBJ2-7, is DAMVIQNPRYQVTQFGKPVTLSCSQTLNHNVMYWYQQKSSQAPKLLFHYYDKDFNNEADTPDNFQSRRPNTSFCFLDIRSPGLGDTAMYLCATSGGQGINEQYFGPGTRLTVT.

The CDR3 nucleotides are TGTGCCAGTAGTGAGCGAAATGTAGCGGTGACATCCACAGATACGCAGTATTTT. Its protein is CASSERNVAVTSTDTQYF. V is TRBV19 and J is TRBJ2-3; D may be TRBD2 (6 bases). The CDR3 runs 18 residues. Germline assignment: CDR1 LNHDA and CDR2 SQIVND (reference sequence). V lost 5 bases and J lost 2, with 23 bases in between.

This rearrangement joins TRBV28 to TRBJ1-5, with unresolved D. The V gene lost 1 base and the J gene lost 2 bases, with 6 bases spanning the gap. The CDR3 is made up of 14 amino acids. The germline V gene encodes CDR1 MDHEN and CDR2 SYDVKM. CDR3 residues: CASSLYGGNQPQHF. CDR3 coding DNA: TGTGCCAGCAGTTTATACGGGGGCAATCAGCCCCAGCATTTT.

This clone appeared a single time. The V gene is TRBV23-1, the J gene TRBJ2-7; TRBD1 matches at 7 bases. TRBV23-1 belongs to the ORF category, with a function that is uncertain. The CDR3 length is 13 residues. Unmatched junction bases numbered 5, after V lost 8 bases and J lost 1 base. CDR3 coding DNA: TGCGCCAGCGGGGACAGAGATTCCTACGAGCAGTACTTC. This sequence encodes CASGDRDSYEQYF.

The gene calls are TRBV12-1 and TRBJ2-2; the table's D call, TRBD1, was not checked against the DNA. TRBV12-1 constitutes a pseudogene. The CDR3 sequence is 16 residues long. CDR3 protein: CASSFGNRDYTGELFF. The DNA of the CDR3 is TGTGCCAGCAGCTTTGGGAACAGGGATTACACCGGGGAGCTGTTTTTT.

The chain is built from TRBV13 and TRBJ2-3; TRBD1 matches 10 bases. Losses at the gene ends were 5 bases for V and 1 base for J; bases not matched to a gene: 12. The CDR3 runs 18 residues. Germline lookup yields CDR1 PRHDT and CDR2 FYEKMQ (reference sequence). As DNA, the CDR3 is TGTGCCAGCAGCCCCCTCAGGCCCGGGACAGGGGGCACAGATACGCAGTATTTT. Translated: CASSPLRPGTGGTDTQYF.